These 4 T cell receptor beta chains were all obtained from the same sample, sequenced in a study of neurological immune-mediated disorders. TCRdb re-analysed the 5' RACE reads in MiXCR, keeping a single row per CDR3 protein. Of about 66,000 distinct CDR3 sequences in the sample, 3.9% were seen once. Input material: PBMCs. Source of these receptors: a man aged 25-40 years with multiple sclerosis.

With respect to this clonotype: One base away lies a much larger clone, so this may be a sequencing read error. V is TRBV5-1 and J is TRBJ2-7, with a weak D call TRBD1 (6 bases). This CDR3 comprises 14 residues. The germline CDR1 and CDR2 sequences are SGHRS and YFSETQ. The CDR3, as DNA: TGCGCCAACAGCTTGATTCCGGGACATAAAGAGCAGTACTTC. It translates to CANSLIPGHKEQYF.

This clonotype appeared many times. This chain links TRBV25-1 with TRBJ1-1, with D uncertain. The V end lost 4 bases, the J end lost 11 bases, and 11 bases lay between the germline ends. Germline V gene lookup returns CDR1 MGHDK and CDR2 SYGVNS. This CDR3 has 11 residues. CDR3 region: CASSVSQKAFF. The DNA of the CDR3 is TGTGCCAGCAGTGTAAGTCAGAAGGCTTTCTTT.

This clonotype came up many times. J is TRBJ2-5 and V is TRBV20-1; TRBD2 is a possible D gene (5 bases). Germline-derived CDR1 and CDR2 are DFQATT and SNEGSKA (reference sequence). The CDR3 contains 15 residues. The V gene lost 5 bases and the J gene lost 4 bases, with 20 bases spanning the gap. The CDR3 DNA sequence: TGCAGTGCTCCCATAAGGACCTTTGGAGGAGAGACCCAGTACTTC. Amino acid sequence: CSAPIRTFGGETQYF.

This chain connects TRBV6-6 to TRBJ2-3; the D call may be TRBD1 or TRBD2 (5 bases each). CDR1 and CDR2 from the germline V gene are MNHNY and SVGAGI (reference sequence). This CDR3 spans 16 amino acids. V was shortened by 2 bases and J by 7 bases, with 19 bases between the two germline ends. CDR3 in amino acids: CASSYATGTFFYTQYF. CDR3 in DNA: TGTGCCAGCAGTTACGCGACCGGGACCTTTTTTTATACGCAGTATTTT.